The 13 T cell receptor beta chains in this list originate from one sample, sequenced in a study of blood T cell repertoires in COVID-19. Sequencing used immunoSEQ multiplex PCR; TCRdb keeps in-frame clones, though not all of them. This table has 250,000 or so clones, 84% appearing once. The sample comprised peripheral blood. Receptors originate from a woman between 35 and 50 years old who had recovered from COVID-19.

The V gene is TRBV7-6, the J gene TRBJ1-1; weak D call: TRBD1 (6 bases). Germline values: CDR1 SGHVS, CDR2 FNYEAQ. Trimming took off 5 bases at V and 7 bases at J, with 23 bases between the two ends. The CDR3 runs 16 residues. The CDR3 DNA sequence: TGTGCCAGCAGCCCCACCTCCCGAGACAGGACCCTTGAAGCTTTCTTT. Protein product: CASSPTSRDRTLEAFF.

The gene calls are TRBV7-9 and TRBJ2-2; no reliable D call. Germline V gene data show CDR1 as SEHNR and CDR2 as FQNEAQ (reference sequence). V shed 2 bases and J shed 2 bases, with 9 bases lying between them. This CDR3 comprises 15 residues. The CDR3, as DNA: TGTGCCAGCAGCTTAAATTTGGCTAACACCGGGGAGCTGTTTTTT. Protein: CASSLNLANTGELFF.

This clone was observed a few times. The CDR3 here is CASSFAYSNTEAFF. CDR3 DNA: TGTGCCAGCAGTTTTGCATACTCAAACACTGAAGCTTTCTTT. The rearrangement links TRBV28 to TRBJ1-1; no definite D call. V was clipped by 3 bases and J by 2 bases, with 10 bases between them. CDR1 MDHEN and CDR2 SYDVKM come from the germline V gene. The CDR3 runs 14 residues. Full variable domain (outside the CDR3, taken from reference TRBV28 and TRBJ1-1): DVKVTQSSRYLVKRTGEKVFLECVQDMDHENMFWYRQDPGLGLRLIYFSYDVKMKEKGDIPEGYSVSREKKERFSLILESASTNQTSMYLCASSFAYSNTEAFFGQGTRLTVV.

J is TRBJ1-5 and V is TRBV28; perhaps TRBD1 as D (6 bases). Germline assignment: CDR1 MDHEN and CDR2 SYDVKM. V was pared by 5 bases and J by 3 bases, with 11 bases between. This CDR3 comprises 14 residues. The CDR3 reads CASSTTGHNQPQHF. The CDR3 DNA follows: TGTGCCAGCAGTACCACAGGGCACAATCAGCCCCAGCATTTT.

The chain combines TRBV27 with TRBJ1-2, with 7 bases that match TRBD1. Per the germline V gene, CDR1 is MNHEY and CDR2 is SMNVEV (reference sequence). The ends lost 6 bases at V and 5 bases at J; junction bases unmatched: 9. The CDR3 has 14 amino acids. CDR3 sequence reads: CASRRQGAPYGYTF. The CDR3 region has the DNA TGTGCCAGCAGACGACAGGGCGCCCCTTATGGCTACACCTTC.

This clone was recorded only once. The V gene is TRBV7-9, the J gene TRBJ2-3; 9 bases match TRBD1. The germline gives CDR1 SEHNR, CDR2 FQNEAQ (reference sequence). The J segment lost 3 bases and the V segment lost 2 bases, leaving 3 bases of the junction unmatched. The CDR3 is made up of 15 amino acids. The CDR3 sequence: CASSLNRGLTDTQYF. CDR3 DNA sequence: TGTGCCAGCAGCTTAAACAGGGGGCTGACAGATACGCAGTATTTT. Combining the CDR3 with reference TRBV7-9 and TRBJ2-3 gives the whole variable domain DTGVSQNPRHKITKRGQNVTFRCDPISEHNRLYWYRQTLGQGPEFLTYFQNEAQLEKSRLLSDRFSAERPKGSFSTLEIQRTEQGDSAMYLCASSLNRGLTDTQYFGPGTRLTVL.

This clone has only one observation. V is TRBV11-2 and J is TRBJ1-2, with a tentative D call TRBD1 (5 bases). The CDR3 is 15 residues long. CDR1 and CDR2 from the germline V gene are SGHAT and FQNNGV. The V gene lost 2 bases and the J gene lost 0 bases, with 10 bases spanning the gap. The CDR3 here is CASSLWGTANYGYTF. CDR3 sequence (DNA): TGTGCCAGCAGCTTATGGGGCACAGCTAACTATGGCTACACCTTC.

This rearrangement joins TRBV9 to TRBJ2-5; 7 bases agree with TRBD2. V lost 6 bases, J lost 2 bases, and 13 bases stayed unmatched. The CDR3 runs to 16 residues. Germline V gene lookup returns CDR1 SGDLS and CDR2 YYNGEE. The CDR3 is CASTPSGAGWQETQYF. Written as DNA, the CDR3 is TGTGCCAGCACCCCGTCGGGAGCGGGGTGGCAAGAGACCCAGTACTTC. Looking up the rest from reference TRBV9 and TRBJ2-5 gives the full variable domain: DSGVTQTPKHLITATGQRVTLRCSPRSGDLSVYWYQQSLDQGLQFLIQYYNGEERAKGNILERFSAQQFPDLHSELNLSSLELGDSALYFCASTPSGAGWQETQYFGPGTRLLVL.

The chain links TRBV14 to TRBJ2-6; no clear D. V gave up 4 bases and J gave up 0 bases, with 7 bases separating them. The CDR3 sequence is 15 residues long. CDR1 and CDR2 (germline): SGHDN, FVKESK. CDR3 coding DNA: TGTGCCAGCAGCCCTCTCTCCTCTGGGGCCAACGTCCTGACTTTC. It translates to CASSPLSSGANVLTF.

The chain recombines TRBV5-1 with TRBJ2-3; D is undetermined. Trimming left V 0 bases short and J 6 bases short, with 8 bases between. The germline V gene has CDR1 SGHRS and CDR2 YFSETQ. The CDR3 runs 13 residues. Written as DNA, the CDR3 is TGCGCCAGCAGCTTGGCTCCTACGGATACGCAGTATTTT. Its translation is CASSLAPTDTQYF.

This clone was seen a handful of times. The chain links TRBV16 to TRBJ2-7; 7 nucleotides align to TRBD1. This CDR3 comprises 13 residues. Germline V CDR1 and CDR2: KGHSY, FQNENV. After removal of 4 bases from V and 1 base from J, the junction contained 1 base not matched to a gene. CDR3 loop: CASSRDSSYEQYF. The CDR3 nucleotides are TGTGCCAGCAGCCGGGACAGTTCCTACGAGCAGTACTTC.

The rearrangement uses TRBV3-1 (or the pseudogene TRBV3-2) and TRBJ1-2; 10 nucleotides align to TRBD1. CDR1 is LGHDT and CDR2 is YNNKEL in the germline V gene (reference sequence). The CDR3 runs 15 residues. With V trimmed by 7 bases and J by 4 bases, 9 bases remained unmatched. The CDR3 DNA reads TGTGCCAGCACCAAGACAGGGGGCCCTCCCTATGGCTACACCTTC. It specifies CASTKTGGPPYGYTF.

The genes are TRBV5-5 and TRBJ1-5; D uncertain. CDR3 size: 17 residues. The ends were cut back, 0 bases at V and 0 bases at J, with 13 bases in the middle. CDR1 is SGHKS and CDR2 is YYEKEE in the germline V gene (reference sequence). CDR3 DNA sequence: TGTGCCAGCAGCTTGGCCGGCAGAGCGGATAGCAATCAGCCCCAGCATTTT. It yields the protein CASSLAGRADSNQPQHF.